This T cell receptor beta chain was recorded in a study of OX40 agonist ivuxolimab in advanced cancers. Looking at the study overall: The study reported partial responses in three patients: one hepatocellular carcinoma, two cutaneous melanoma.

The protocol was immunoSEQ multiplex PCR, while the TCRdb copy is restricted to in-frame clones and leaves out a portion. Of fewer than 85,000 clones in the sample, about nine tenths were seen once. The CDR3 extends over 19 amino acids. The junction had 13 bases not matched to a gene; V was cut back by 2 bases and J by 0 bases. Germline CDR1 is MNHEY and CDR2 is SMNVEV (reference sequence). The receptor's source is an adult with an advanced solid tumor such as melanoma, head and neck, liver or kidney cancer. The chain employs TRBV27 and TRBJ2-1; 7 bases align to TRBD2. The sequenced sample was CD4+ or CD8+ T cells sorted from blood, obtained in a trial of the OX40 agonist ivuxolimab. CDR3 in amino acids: CASSLTASGGRSSYNEQFF. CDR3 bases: TGTGCCAGCAGTTTAACGGCTAGCGGAGGTAGAAGCTCCTACAATGAGCAGTTCTTC.